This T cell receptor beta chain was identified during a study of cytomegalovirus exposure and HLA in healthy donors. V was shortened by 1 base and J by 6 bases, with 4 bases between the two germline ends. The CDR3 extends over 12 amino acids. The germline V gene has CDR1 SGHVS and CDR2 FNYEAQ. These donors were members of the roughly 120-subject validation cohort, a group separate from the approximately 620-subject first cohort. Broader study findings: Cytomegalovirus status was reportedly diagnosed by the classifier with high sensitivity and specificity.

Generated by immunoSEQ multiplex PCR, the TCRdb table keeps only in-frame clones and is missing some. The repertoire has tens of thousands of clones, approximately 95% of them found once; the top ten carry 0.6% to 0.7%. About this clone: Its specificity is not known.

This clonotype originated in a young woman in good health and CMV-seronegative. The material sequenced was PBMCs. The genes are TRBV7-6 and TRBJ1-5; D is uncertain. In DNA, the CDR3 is TGTGCCAGCAGCTTAGGCGGTCAGCCCCAGCATTTT. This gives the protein CASSLGGQPQHF.